This T cell receptor beta chain came from a study of T cells after yellow fever vaccination. Findings of the study overall: Most primary-vaccination clones recurred post-booster (around 95% CD4, just over 85% CD8). Researchers report a weaker secondary response that nonetheless peaked faster, day 5 versus 15.

At least ten counts were recorded for this clonotype. The antigen remains unidentified. The study made its TCR cDNA through 5'RACE template switching. That step introduced a universal primer site along with UMIs. Each CDR3 protein gets one entry after TCRdb re-called the 5' RACE reads with MiXCR. In the table there are 100,000 to 150,000 distinct CDR3 sequences, under 8.5% of which are singletons. The V end lost 0 bases, the J end lost 7 bases, and 7 bases lay between the germline ends. Germline CDR1 and CDR2: LGHNA and YSLEER. The CDR3 has 13 residues. The V call is TRBV4-3, the J call TRBJ2-1; perhaps TRBD2 as D (5 bases). The sequence came from a man between 18 and 29 years old who received the YFV17D yellow fever vaccine. Sample: CD4+ T cells sorted from PBMCs, taken 10 to 11 days after the first yellow fever vaccination. CDR3 DNA sequence: TGCGCCAGCAGCCAAGAAGGAGGTAATGAGCAGTTCTTC. Translation gives CASSQEGGNEQFF.